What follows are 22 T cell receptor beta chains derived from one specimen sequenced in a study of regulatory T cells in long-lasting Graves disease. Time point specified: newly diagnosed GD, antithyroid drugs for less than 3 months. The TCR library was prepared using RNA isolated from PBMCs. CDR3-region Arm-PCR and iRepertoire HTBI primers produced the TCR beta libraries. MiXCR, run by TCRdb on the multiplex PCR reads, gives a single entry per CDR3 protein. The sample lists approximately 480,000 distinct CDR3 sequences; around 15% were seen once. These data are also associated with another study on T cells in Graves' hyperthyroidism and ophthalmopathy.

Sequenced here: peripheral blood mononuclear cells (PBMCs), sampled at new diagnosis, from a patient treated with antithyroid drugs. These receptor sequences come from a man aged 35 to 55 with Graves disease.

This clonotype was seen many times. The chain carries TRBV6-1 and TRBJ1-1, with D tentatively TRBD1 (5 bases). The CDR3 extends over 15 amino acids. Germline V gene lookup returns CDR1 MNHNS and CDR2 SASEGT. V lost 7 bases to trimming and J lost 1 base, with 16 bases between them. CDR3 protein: CASIREIRRNTEAFF. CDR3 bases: TGTGCCAGCATCAGGGAAATTCGTCGGAACACTGAAGCTTTCTTT.

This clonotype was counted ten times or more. The CDR3, as DNA: TGTGCCAGCAGGGTGGCGGTCACAGATACGCAGTATTTT. Amino acids: CASRVAVTDTQYF. V is TRBV2 and J is TRBJ2-3; D unclear. The CDR3 length is 13 residues. Germline CDR1 and CDR2: SNHLY and FYNNEI. The V end was cut by 6 bases, the J end by 2 bases, with 9 bases between.

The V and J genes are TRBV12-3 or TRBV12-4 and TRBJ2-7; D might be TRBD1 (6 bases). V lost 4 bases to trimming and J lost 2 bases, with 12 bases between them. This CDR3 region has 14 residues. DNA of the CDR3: TGTGCCAGCAGTTGGACAGAAGGAACCTACGAGCAGTACTTC. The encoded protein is CASSWTEGTYEQYF.

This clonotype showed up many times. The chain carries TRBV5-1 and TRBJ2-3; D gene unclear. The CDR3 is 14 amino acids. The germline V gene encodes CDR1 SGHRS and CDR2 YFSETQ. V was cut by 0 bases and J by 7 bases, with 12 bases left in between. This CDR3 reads CASSLVGALHTQYF. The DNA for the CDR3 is TGCGCCAGCAGCTTGGTCGGCGCGCTTCATACGCAGTATTTT.

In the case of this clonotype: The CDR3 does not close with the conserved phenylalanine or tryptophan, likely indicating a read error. CDR3 amino acids: CASSPVMNTEAFS. CDR3 nucleotide sequence: TGCGCCAGCAGCCCGGTAATGAACACTGAAGCTTTCTCT. The rearrangement joins TRBV5-1 to TRBJ1-1; no definite D call. V was cut by 4 bases and J by 0 bases, with 7 bases left in between. Germline CDR1 and CDR2: SGHRS and YFSETQ. The CDR3 is 13 amino acids.

The CDR3 loop reads CASSEAGGIYGYTF. The DNA for the CDR3 is TGTGCCAGCAGTGAGGCCGGGGGGATTTATGGCTACACCTTC. The chain is built from TRBV6-1 and TRBJ1-2; a weak D match, TRBD1 (5 bases). The CDR3 spans 14 residues. Germline CDR1 reads MNHNS; CDR2 reads SASEGT. Trimming took 3 bases from V and 5 from J, leaving 13 bases between them.

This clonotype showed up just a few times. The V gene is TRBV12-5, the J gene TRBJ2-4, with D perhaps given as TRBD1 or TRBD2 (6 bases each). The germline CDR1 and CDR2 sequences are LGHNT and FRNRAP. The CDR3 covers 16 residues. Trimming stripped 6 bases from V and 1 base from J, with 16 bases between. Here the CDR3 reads CASGPRGGLAKNIQYF. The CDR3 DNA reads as TGTGCTAGTGGACCCCGAGGGGGGCTGGCCAAAAACATTCAGTACTTC.

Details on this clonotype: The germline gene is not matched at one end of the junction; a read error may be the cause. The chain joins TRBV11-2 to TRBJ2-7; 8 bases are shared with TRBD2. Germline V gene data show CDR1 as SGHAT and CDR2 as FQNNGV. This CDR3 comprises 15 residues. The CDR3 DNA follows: TGTGCCAGCAGCTTAGCTCGGACTAGCTCCCACGAGCAGTACTTC. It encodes CASSLARTSSHEQYF.

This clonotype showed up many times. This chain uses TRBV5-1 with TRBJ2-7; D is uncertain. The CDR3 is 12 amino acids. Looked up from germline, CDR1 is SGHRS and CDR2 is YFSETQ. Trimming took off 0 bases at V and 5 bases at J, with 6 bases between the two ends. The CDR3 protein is CASSLGMNEQYF. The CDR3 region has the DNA TGCGCCAGCAGCTTGGGCATGAACGAGCAGTACTTC.

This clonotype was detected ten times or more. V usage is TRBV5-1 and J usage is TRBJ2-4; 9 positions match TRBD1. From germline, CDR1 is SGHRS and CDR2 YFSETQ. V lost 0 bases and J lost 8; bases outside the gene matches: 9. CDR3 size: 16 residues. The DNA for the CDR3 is TGCGCCAGCAGCTTGGATATGGGACAGGGATCGGACATTCAGTACTTC. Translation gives CASSLDMGQGSDIQYF.

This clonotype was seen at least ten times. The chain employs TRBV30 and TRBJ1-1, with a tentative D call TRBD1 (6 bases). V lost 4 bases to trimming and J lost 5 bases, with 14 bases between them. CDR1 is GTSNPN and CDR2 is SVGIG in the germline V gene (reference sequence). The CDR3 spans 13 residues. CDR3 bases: TGTGCCTGGACCCCTCGCCAGGGGACTGAAGCTTTCTTT. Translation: CAWTPRQGTEAFF.

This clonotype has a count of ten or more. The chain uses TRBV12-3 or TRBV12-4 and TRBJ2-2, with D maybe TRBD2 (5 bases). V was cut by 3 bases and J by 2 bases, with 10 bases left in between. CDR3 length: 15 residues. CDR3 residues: CASSFSAGNTGELFF. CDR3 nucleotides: TGTGCCAGCAGTTTCAGTGCGGGTAACACCGGGGAGCTGTTTTTT.

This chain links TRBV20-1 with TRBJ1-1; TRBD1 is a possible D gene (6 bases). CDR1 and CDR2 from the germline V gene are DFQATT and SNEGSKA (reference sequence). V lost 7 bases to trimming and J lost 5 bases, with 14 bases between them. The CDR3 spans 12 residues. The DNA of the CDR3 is TGCAGTGTTTACCAGGGGCGGACTGAAGCTTTCTTT. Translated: CSVYQGRTEAFF.

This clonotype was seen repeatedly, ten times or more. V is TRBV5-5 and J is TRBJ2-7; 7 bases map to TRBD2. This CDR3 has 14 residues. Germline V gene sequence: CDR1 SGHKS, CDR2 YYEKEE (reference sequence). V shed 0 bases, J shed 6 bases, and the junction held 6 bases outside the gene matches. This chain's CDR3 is CASSLAAGVGEQYF. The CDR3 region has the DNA TGTGCCAGCAGCTTGGCGGCGGGGGTTGGCGAGCAGTACTTC.

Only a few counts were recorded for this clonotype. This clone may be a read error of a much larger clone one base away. The CDR3 loop is CASTRSGANVLTF. The CDR3 DNA sequence: TGTGCCAGCACCCGCTCTGGGGCCAACGTCCTGACTTTC. The chain combines TRBV27 with TRBJ2-6; no clear D gene. Trimming took off 7 bases at V and 0 bases at J, with 4 bases between the two ends. The CDR3 runs 13 residues. Germline V gives CDR1 MNHEY, CDR2 SMNVEV (reference sequence).

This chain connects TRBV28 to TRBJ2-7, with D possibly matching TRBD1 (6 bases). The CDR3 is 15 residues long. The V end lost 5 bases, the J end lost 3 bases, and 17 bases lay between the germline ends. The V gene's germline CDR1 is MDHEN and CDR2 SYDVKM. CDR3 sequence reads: CASSPPRGFGYEQYF. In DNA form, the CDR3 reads TGTGCCAGCAGTCCACCGAGGGGGTTCGGCTACGAGCAGTACTTC.

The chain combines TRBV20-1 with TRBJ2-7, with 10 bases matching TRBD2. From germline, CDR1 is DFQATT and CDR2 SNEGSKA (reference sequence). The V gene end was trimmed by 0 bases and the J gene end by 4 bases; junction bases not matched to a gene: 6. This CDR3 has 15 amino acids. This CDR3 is CSARDVASGSYEQYF. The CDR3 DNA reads TGCAGTGCTAGAGATGTGGCTAGCGGGAGTTACGAGCAGTACTTC.

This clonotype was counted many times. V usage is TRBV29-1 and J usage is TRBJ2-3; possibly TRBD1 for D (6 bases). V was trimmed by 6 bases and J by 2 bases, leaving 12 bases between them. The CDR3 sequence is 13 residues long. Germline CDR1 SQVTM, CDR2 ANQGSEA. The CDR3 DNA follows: TGCAGCGTCCGGGACACATCCACAGATACGCAGTATTTT. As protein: CSVRDTSTDTQYF.

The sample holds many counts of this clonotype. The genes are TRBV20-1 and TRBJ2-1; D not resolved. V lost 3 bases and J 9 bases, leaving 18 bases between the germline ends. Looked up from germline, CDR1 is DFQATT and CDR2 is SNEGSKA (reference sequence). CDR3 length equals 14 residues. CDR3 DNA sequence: TGCAGTGCTAGTGCGGCAGGACCGGGTGGTGAGCAGTTCTTC. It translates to CSASAAGPGGEQFF.

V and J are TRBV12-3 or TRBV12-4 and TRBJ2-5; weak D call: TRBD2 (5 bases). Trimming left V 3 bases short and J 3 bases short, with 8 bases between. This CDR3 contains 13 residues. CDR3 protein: CASSFGSKETQYF. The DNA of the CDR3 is TGTGCCAGCAGTTTTGGGAGTAAAGAGACCCAGTACTTC.

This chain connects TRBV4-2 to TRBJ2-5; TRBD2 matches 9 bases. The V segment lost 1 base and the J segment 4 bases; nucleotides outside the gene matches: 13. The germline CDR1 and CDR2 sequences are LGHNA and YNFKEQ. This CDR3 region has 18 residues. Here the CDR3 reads CASSQVGAGGSKRETQYF. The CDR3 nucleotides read TGTGCCAGCAGCCAAGTAGGAGCGGGAGGATCGAAACGAGAGACCCAGTACTTC.

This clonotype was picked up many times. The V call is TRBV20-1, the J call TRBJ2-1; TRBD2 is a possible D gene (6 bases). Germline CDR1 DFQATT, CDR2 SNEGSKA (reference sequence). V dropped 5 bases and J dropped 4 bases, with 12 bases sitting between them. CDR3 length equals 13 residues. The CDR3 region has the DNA TGCAGTGCTGCTAGCGCCACGTACAATGAGCAGTTCTTC. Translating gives CSAASATYNEQFF.